This TCR beta chain came from a study of blood T cells in healthy people across ages. This CDR3 region has 16 residues. Germline-derived CDR1 and CDR2 are SGHAT and FQDESV (reference sequence). A J-beta primer mix and a sample-barcoded 5' primer were used in a second PCR of about 6 to 12 cycles. TCRdb ran MiXCR on the 5' RACE reads and lists one entry per CDR3 protein. The table records roughly 410,000 distinct CDR3 sequences, over 45% of them present only once. There were at least 5 micrograms of total RNA extracted from every sample. The chain carries TRBV11-1 and TRBJ2-5; 9 nucleotides agree with TRBD1. The J call is uncertain, as TRBJ2-7 better fits the DNA end. The sequence was collected from a man in his fifties or sixties in good health. The sample comprised blood. The chain's CDR3 is CASSTGPGQGMYEQYF. For the CDR3, the DNA is TGTGCCAGCAGCACCGGGCCGGGACAGGGTATGTACGAGCAGTACTTC.